A single sample is the source of the 2 T cell receptor beta chains below, sequenced in a study of response to subunit inactivated influenza vaccine. MiXCR, applied by TCRdb to the RT-PCR reads, yields one record per CDR3 protein. The sample has about 500,000 distinct CDR3 sequences, under 8.5% seen once. Specimen: PBMCs from blood, collected around 25 months after vaccination. The receptor set was obtained from a man aged 45-69 years who received an inactivated influenza vaccine.

The chain combines TRBV5-1 with TRBJ1-4; D is possibly TRBD1 (5 bases). The CDR3 length is 14 residues. The germline V gene encodes CDR1 SGHRS and CDR2 YFSETQ. The germline V and J ends were trimmed by 0 bases and 8 bases, with 11 bases remaining between them. CDR3 coding DNA: TGCGCCAGCAGCTTGGAACGCAGGGACGAAAAACTGTTTTTT. This encodes CASSLERRDEKLFF. The whole variable domain, filled in from reference TRBV5-1 and TRBJ1-4, reads KAGVTQTPRYLIKTRGQQVTLSCSPISGHRSVSWYQQTPGQGLQFLFEYFSETQRNKGNFPGRFSGRQFSNSRSEMNVSTLELGDSALYLCASSLERRDEKLFFGSGTQLSVL.

The rearrangement joins TRBV7-8 to TRBJ2-7, with no clear D. V lost 0 bases and J 3 bases, leaving 9 bases between the germline ends. Germline CDR1 reads SGHVS; CDR2 reads FQNEAQ. This CDR3 region has 14 residues. This CDR3 reads CASSLAGKGYEQYF. CDR3 coding DNA: TGTGCCAGCAGCTTAGCGGGGAAAGGCTACGAGCAGTACTTC. The full variable domain, rest sourced from reference TRBV7-8 and TRBJ2-7, is GAGVSQSPRYKVAKRGQDVALRCDPISGHVSLFWYQQALGQGPEFLTYFQNEAQLDKSGLPSDRFFAERPEGSVSTLKIQRTQQEDSAVYLCASSLAGKGYEQYFGPGTRLTVT.